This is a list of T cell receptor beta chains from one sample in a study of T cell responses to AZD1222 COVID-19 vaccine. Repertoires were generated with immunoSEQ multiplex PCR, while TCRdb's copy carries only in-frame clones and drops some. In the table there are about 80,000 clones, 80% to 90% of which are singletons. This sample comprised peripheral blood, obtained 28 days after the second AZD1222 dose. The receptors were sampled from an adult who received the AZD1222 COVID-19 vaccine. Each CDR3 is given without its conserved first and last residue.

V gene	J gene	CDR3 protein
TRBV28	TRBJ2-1	ASSQPRGNVGNEQF
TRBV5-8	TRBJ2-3	ASRLGWGRIMTDTQY
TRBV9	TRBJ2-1	ASSQQGAYNEQF
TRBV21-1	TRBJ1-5	ASSKGGPREGSQPQH
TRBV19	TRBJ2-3	ASSHTAGGRADTQY
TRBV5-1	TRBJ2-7	ASRETQVSYEQY
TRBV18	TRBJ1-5	ASSPGQLPNQPQH
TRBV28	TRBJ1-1	ASSVAAEAF
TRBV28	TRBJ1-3	ASGLSGNTIY
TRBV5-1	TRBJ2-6	ASSPVQGGANVLT